Shown below are 14 T cell receptor beta chains from a single sample sequenced in a study of response to subunit inactivated influenza vaccine. TCRdb re-called the RT-PCR reads with MiXCR, one entry per CDR3 protein. Of hundreds of thousands of distinct CDR3 sequences in the sample, around 15% were seen once. The sequences come from PBMCs from blood, collected less than 15 days before vaccination. The receptor source for this set is a man between 50 and 59 years old who received an inactivated influenza vaccine.

This clonotype showed up just a few times. The chain carries TRBV20-1 and TRBJ2-3; no clear D. V lost 0 bases to trimming and J lost 0 bases, with 13 bases between them. The CDR3 sequence is 16 residues long. The germline V gene encodes CDR1 DFQATT and CDR2 SNEGSKA (reference sequence). This CDR3 is CSARDLSEPSTDTQYF. In nucleotides, the CDR3 is TGCAGTGCTAGAGATCTGAGCGAACCTAGCACAGATACGCAGTATTTT.

In its sample, this clonotype was seen many times. The chain couples TRBV28 to TRBJ2-3, with TRBD2 matching over 7 bases. V lost 8 bases and J lost 2; bases outside the gene matches: 19. CDR1 is MDHEN and CDR2 is SYDVKM in the germline V gene. CDR3 length: 18 amino acids. CDR3 sequence reads: CASETGRLAGPLTDTQYF. For the CDR3, the DNA is TGTGCCAGCGAGACGGGGAGATTAGCGGGTCCCCTCACAGATACGCAGTATTTT.

This clonotype has only a few counts. The genes are TRBV6-2 or TRBV6-3 and TRBJ2-7; 11 bases are shared with TRBD2. CDR1 is MNHEY and CDR2 is SVGEGT in the germline V gene. This CDR3 has 14 amino acids. With V trimmed by 6 bases and J by 7 bases, 8 bases remained unmatched. CDR3 sequence (DNA): TGTGCCAGCAGCTCGGGACTAGCGGCCCCTGAGCAGTACTTC. It encodes CASSSGLAAPEQYF.

This clonotype came up a few times. V usage is TRBV7-6 and J usage is TRBJ2-2; the D gene is possibly TRBD2 (5 bases). From germline, CDR1 is SGHVS and CDR2 FNYEAQ. CDR3 length: 16 amino acids. V shed 0 bases and J shed 1 base, with 9 bases lying between them. The CDR3 nucleotides read TGTGCCAGCAGCTTAGCGTTTCGGGGGAACACCGGGGAGCTGTTTTTT. Translated, it gives CASSLAFRGNTGELFF. Combining the CDR3 with reference TRBV7-6 and TRBJ2-2 gives the whole variable domain GAGVSQSPRYKVTKRGQDVALRCDPISGHVSLYWYRQALGQGPEFLTYFNYEAQQDKSGLPNDRFSAERPEGSISTLTIQRTEQRDSAMYRCASSLAFRGNTGELFFGEGSRLTVL.

This clonotype has a handful of counts. This chain connects TRBV28 to TRBJ1-2; D gene ambiguous. V shed 3 bases and J shed 5 bases, with 10 bases lying between them. Germline V gives CDR1 MDHEN, CDR2 SYDVKM. The length of the CDR3 is 13 residues. Here the CDR3 DNA reads TGTGCCAGCAGTTTGGGAAACGAATATGGCTACACCTTC. It encodes CASSLGNEYGYTF.

This clonotype was observed many times. The chain links TRBV24-1 to TRBJ2-1; D possibly uses TRBD1 or TRBD2 (5 bases each). The V gene's germline CDR1 is KGHDR and CDR2 SFDVKD. The CDR3 length is 17 residues. Trimming pared 2 bases from V and 8 bases from J, leaving 21 bases between. The chain's CDR3 is CATSDSSGTINEDEQFF. As DNA, the CDR3 is TGTGCCACCAGTGATTCGTCCGGGACCATAAACGAGGATGAGCAGTTCTTC.

This rearrangement joins TRBV6-2 or TRBV6-3 to TRBJ2-7, with D possibly matching TRBD2 (6 bases). The CDR3 contains 15 residues. Germline lookup yields CDR1 MNHEY and CDR2 SVGEGT. V was trimmed by 7 bases and J by 0 bases, leaving 16 bases between them. The CDR3 nucleotides are TGTGCCAGCAAAGCCCCGGGACTCCTCTCCTACGAGCAGTACTTC. Protein product: CASKAPGLLSYEQYF.

This clonotype was counted ten times or more. This chain connects TRBV4-3 to TRBJ2-2; D remains ambiguous. CDR3 length: 16 amino acids. In germline, CDR1 is LGHNA, CDR2 YSLEER. Trimming pared 2 bases from V and 0 bases from J, leaving 10 bases between. In DNA, the CDR3 is TGCGCCAGCAGCCAACAACATATCTCGAACACCGGGGAGCTGTTTTTT. It translates to CASSQQHISNTGELFF.

This clonotype was seen more than once but under ten times. This chain links TRBV5-6 with TRBJ2-2, with TRBD2 as a possible D gene (6 bases). CDR1 and CDR2 from the germline V gene are SGHDT and YYEEEE. The CDR3 is 16 residues long. V dropped 4 bases and J dropped 5 bases, with 18 bases sitting between them. The CDR3 is CASSQQGTYLTGELFF. DNA of the CDR3: TGTGCCAGCAGCCAACAAGGGACTTACTTAACCGGGGAGCTGTTTTTT.

This clonotype showed up just a few times. The chain links TRBV11-2 to TRBJ1-1; no reliable D call. The V and J ends lost 0 bases and 6 bases respectively, with 8 bases between them. The germline V gene has CDR1 SGHAT and CDR2 FQNNGV. This CDR3 is 13 amino acids long. The CDR3: CASSLEPGAEAFF. The CDR3 region has the DNA TGTGCCAGCAGCTTAGAGCCCGGAGCTGAAGCTTTCTTT.

This clonotype was seen ten or more times. This chain uses TRBV5-1 with TRBJ2-7; TRBD2 matches 12 bases. Trimming took 0 bases from V and 3 from J; bases not matched to a gene: 10. From germline, CDR1 is SGHRS and CDR2 YFSETQ. This CDR3 spans 18 amino acids. The CDR3: CASSLGSVTSGGNYEQYF. The CDR3 region has the DNA TGCGCCAGCAGCTTGGGGTCTGTGACTAGCGGGGGAAACTACGAGCAGTACTTC.

Note on this clonotype: A read error may produce the germline difference seen at one junction end. The V gene is TRBV5-1, the J gene TRBJ2-3; D perhaps matches TRBD1 (6 bases). CDR1 SGHRS and CDR2 YFSETQ come from the germline V gene. The CDR3 totals 15 residues. The CDR3 DNA follows: TGCGCCAGCAGCTTGGAGGGACAAAGCATAGATACGCAGTATTTT. It translates to CASSLEGQSIDTQYF.

The chain is built from TRBV20-1 and TRBJ2-7; TRBD2 matches 10 bases. V shed 4 bases, J shed 2 bases, and the junction held 11 bases outside the gene matches. CDR1 DFQATT and CDR2 SNEGSKA come from the germline V gene (reference sequence). The CDR3 is 16 amino acids. The DNA of the CDR3 is TGCAGTGCTAAAGACCCTATAGCGGGGGGCCCCTACGAGCAGTACTTC. Protein product: CSAKDPIAGGPYEQYF.

This CDR3 reads CASSPGGDPYNEQFF. The CDR3 DNA is TGTGCCAGCAGTCCAGGGGGCGATCCCTACAATGAGCAGTTCTTC. V is TRBV28 and J is TRBJ2-1; 8 nucleotides line up with TRBD1. V dropped 5 bases and J dropped 2; count of bases not matched to a gene: 5. Germline V lookup: CDR1 MDHEN, CDR2 SYDVKM. The CDR3 consists of 15 residues.